The sequence of this T cell receptor beta chain was determined in a study of T cell changes during pregnancy in multiple sclerosis. CDR3 length: 13 amino acids. V gave up 8 bases and J gave up 4 bases, with 14 bases separating them. In germline, CDR1 is MNHEY, CDR2 SMNVEV (reference sequence). Sequenced by immunoSEQ multiplex PCR; TCRdb stores in-frame clones only, minus some. The sample includes approximately 30,000 clones, approximately 86% of them seen just once. The sample here was CD8+ T cells from peripheral blood mononuclear cells, taken in the first trimester of pregnancy. The receptor comes from a female donor with multiple sclerosis, enrolled in a pregnancy study. The V call is TRBV27, the J call TRBJ1-1; the D is unclear. CDR3 loop: CASCLGRGTEAFF. CDR3 DNA sequence: TGTGCCAGCTGCCTGGGTCGCGGCACTGAAGCTTTCTTT.